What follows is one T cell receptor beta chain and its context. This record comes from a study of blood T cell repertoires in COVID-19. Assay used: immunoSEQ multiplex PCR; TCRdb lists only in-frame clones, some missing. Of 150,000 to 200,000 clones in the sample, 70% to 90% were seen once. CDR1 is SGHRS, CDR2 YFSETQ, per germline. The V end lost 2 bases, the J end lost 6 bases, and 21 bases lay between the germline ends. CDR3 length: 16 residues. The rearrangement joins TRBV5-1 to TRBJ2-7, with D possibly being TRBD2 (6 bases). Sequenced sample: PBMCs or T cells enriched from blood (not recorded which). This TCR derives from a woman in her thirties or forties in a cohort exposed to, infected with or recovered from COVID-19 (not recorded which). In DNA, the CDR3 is TGCGCCAGCAGCTTCGGGTTAGATAGCGGTGTAAGCGAGCAGTACTTC. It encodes CASSFGLDSGVSEQYF.